This T cell receptor beta chain was found in a study of tumor-infiltrating lymphocytes in primary liver carcinoma. Study-level points and caveats: Tumors had a significantly higher top-250-clone fraction than blood (p = 0.039).

This clonotype was seen at least ten times. The target antigen is unknown. It was from roughly 20-30 mg of unsorted bulk tissue that RNA and DNA were co-extracted. Production of TCR beta cDNA used around 0.45 ug total RNA together with a constant-region primer. A slightly modified ARM-PCR protocol with three nested multiplex PCR rounds produced these TCR beta libraries. TRBV1-TRBV30 forward primers and a C-beta reverse primer were used in the first two PCR rounds, which each ran for about 10 cycles. TCRdb re-derived calls from the multiplex PCR reads in MiXCR, one entry per CDR3 protein. This table has roughly 78,000 distinct CDR3 sequences, around 75% appearing once. V gave up 3 bases and J gave up 7 bases, with 24 bases separating them. From germline, CDR1 is SGHDN and CDR2 FVKESK. The CDR3 has 17 residues.

The sequence was obtained from a woman in her fifties or sixties with primary liver carcinoma and hepatitis B virus infection. Sequencing was performed on liver tumor tissue from sampling region 4. Subset described: tumor region T4, right-lateral pole. The rearrangement links TRBV14 to TRBJ1-1, with D tentatively TRBD1 (5 bases). CDR3 bases: TGTGCCAGCAGCCACGAAGGGGTAGAGTTAGGTTATTTTGAAGCTTTCTTT. Protein: CASSHEGVELGYFEAFF.